The TCR delta chain described here comes from a study of γδ T cells in repeated Plasmodium falciparum infection. The overall study: Age- and gender-matched Australian children served as comparison for malaria-exposed Malian children.

Sequencing covered both gamma and delta TCR chains per sample. TCRdb re-called clones from the multiplex PCR reads using CATT. The sample lists under 65,000 delta-chain clones, around 1.7% seen once, with 14% to 15% in the top ten. V trimming: 0 bases; J trimming: 0 bases; junction bases outside the gene matches: 13. Germline loops: CDR1 TSWWSYY, CDR2 QGS. The CDR3 totals 19 residues. Vgamma9/Vdelta2+ and Vdelta2-negative gammadelta T cells were flow-sorted from PBMC for bulk sequencing. This clone came up many times. The same CDR3 arises from other DNA sequences in this sample as well. The material sequenced was gamma-delta T cells from blood. This receptor was obtained from a pool of human donors (malaria-infected and uninfected, not separated). The chain has TRDV1 and TRDJ1, with 7 bases lining up with TRDD3. The CDR3 sequence: CALGELFLGSWGNTDKLIF. The CDR3 DNA reads as TGTGCTCTTGGGGAACTTTTTCTGGGAAGTTGGGGGAACACCGATAAACTCATCTTT.